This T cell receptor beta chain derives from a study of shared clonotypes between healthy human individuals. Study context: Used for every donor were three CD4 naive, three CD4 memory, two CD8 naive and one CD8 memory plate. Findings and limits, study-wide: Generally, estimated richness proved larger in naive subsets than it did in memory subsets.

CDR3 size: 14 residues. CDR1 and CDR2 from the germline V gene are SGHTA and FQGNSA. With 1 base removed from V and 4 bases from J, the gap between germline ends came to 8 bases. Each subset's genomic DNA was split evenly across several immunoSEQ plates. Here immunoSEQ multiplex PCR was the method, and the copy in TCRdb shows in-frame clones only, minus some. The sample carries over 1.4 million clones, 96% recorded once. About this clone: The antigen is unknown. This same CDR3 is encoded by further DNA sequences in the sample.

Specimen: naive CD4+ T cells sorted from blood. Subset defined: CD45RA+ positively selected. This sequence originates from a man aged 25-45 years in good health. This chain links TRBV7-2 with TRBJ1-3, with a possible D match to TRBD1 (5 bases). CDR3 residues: CASSLVGAGNTIYF. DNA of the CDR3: TGTGCCAGCAGCTTAGTAGGGGCCGGAAACACCATATATTTT. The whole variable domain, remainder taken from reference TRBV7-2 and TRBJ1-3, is GAGVSQSPSNKVTEKGKDVELRCDPISGHTALYWYRQSLGQGLEFLIYFQGNSAPDKSGLPSDRFSAERTGGSVSTLTIQRTQQEDSAVYLCASSLVGAGNTIYFGEGSWLTVV.